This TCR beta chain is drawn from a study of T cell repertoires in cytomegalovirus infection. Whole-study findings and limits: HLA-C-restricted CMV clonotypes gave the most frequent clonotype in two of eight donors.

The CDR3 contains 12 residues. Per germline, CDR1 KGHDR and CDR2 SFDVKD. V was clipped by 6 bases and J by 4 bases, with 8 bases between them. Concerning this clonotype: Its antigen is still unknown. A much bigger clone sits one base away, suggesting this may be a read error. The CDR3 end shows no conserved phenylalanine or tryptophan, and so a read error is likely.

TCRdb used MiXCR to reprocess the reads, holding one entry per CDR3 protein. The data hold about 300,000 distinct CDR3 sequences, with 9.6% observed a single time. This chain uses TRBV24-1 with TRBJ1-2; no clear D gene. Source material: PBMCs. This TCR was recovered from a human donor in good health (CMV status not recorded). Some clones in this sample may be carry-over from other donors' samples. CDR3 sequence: CATSTGAYGYTL. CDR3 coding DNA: TGTGCCACCAGTACGGGAGCCTATGGCTACACCCTC.